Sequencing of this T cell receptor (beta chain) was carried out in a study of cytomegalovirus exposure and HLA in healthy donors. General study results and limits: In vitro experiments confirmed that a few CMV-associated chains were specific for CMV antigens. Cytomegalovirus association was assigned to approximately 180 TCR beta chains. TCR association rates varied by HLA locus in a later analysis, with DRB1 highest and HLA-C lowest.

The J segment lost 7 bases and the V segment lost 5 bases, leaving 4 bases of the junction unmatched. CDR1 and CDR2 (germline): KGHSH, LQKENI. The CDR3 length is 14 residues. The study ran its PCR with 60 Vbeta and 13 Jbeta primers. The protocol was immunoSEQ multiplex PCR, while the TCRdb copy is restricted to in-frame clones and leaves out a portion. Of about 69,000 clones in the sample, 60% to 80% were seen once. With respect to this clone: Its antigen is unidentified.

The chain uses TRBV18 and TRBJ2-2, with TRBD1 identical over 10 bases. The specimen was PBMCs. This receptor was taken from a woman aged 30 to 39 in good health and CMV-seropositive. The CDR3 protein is CASSSDRGIGELFF. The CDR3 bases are TGTGCCAGCTCATCGGACAGGGGGATCGGGGAGCTGTTTTTT.